The next 8 T cell receptor beta chains were all read from a single sample in a study of blood T cell repertoires in COVID-19. Sequenced by immunoSEQ multiplex PCR; TCRdb stores in-frame clones only, minus some. The sample records about 300,000 clones, 80% to 90% being singletons. The sequenced sample consisted of PBMCs or T cells enriched from blood (not recorded which). These receptors came from a young man who had recovered from COVID-19.

V and J are TRBV9 and TRBJ1-5; tentative D call: TRBD1 (5 bases). The CDR3 has 13 amino acids. Germline V lookup: CDR1 SGDLS, CDR2 YYNGEE. V lost 7 bases and J lost 7, with 15 bases in between. The CDR3 here is CASSRGMEQPQHF. The CDR3, as DNA: TGTGCCAGCTCGCGGGGCATGGAACAGCCCCAGCATTTT.

J is TRBJ2-3 and V is TRBV4-1, with 7 bases that match TRBD2. This CDR3 comprises 16 residues. Germline CDR1 MGHRA, CDR2 YSYEKL. V shed 1 base and J 5 bases; nucleotides not matched to a gene: 9. CDR3 DNA sequence: TGCGCCAGCAGCCAAGTCGCCCCAAGGGAGGGAGATACGCAGTATTTT. This gives the protein CASSQVAPREGDTQYF.

The rearrangement uses TRBV30 and TRBJ1-2; 7 bases match TRBD1. This CDR3 comprises 14 residues. CDR1 is GTSNPN, CDR2 SVGIG, per germline (reference sequence). V lost 1 base and J lost 3; bases outside the gene matches: 5. DNA for the CDR3: TGTGCCTGGAGTGACGACGGGACAGACTATGGCTACACCTTC. Its protein product is CAWSDDGTDYGYTF.

This clone has more than one count but fewer than ten. The chain recombines TRBV24-1 with TRBJ2-1, with TRBD1 matching 12 bases. Losses at the gene ends were 7 bases for V and 9 bases for J; bases not matched to a gene: 9. This CDR3 has 15 amino acids. Germline CDR1 is KGHDR and CDR2 is SFDVKD. For the CDR3, the DNA is TGTGCCACCAGAGTCGGGACAGGGGGCTTCGGTGAGCAGTTCTTC. This translates into CATRVGTGGFGEQFF.

The chain joins TRBV5-1 to TRBJ2-1; TRBD2 aligns across 14 bases. The CDR3 contains 14 residues. With 4 bases clipped from V and 15 bases from J, the junction kept 9 bases outside the gene matches. The V gene's germline CDR1 is SGHRS and CDR2 YFSETQ. Written as DNA, the CDR3 is TGCGCCAGCAGCATAACCGGGACTAGCGGGAGTCGGTTCTTC. It codes for CASSITGTSGSRFF.

The V and J genes are TRBV14 and TRBJ2-3; TRBD2 is a possible D gene (5 bases). V lost 4 bases and J 10 bases, leaving 15 bases between the germline ends. Germline CDR1 SGHDN, CDR2 FVKESK. The CDR3 loop spans 13 amino acids. The CDR3 region has the DNA TGTGCCAGCAGCCGGAAAGAGGGTCTGTCGCAGTATTTT. It specifies CASSRKEGLSQYF.

This clone came up once. CDR3 residues: CASSQDRTSGPYSYNEQFF. The CDR3 region has the DNA TGTGCCAGCAGCCAAGATCGGACTAGCGGGCCTTATTCCTACAATGAGCAGTTCTTC. The chain has TRBV4-2 and TRBJ2-1; 11 positions match TRBD2. Germline lookup yields CDR1 LGHNA and CDR2 YNFKEQ. This CDR3 comprises 19 residues. V lost 0 bases, J lost 1 base, and 8 bases stayed unmatched.

V is TRBV4-1 and J is TRBJ1-1, with D perhaps matching TRBD1 (5 bases). V shed 3 bases and J shed 0 bases, with 14 bases lying between them. Germline V gene sequence: CDR1 MGHRA, CDR2 YSYEKL. The CDR3 loop spans 16 amino acids. CDR3 in amino acids: CASSQGQWQMNTEAFF. The CDR3 bases are TGCGCCAGCAGCCAGGGGCAGTGGCAGATGAACACTGAAGCTTTCTTT.